The clone carrying this TCR beta chain was counted between two and nine times. Its antigen remains unidentified. Trimming took off 8 bases at V and 2 bases at J, with 8 bases between the two ends. The CDR3 is 12 amino acids. The germline V gene has CDR1 MNHNS and CDR2 SASEGT. TCRdb reprocessed the reads via MiXCR and lists one record per CDR3 protein. The table has 700,000 to 900,000 distinct CDR3 sequences, under 35% seen once. The data stem from a study of T cell repertoires in cytomegalovirus infection. Sequences were derived from cultured CD8+ T cells from PBMCs, sampled from culture after CMV antigen stimulation. The chain has TRBV6-1 and TRBJ2-3; D is unclear. The sequence derives from a human donor in good health (CMV status not recorded). Some clones in this sample may be carry-over from other donors' samples. The chain's CDR3 is CASGSNTDTQYF. DNA for the CDR3: TGTGCCAGCGGCAGCAACACAGATACGCAGTATTTT.